The 2 T cell receptor beta chains below come from one sample, sequenced in a study of type 1 regulatory T cells. MiXCR, run by TCRdb on the reads, gives a single entry per CDR3 protein. This sample has 90,000 to 100,000 distinct CDR3 sequences; around a third occur once, and the top ten carry 2% to 2.5%. The sequencing sample was made of CD4+ T cells, either the whole sample or a sorted fraction (not recorded which). All receptors derive from a human donor in good health.

Written as DNA, the CDR3 is TGTGCCAGCAGCTCGACTAGCGGGAGACCGATACGCAGGCAGTATTTT. Its protein product is CASSSTSGRPIRRQYF. The chain carries TRBV7-9 and TRBJ2-3, with TRBD2 matching over 12 bases. V dropped 4 bases and J dropped 11; count of bases not matched to a gene: 13. From germline, CDR1 is SEHNR and CDR2 FQNEAQ (reference sequence). The CDR3 is 16 amino acids.

This chain connects TRBV5-1 to TRBJ2-2, with D possibly matching TRBD2 (5 bases). CDR3 length: 13 residues. Trimming cost V 2 bases and J 7 bases, with 9 bases left between them. The germline V gene encodes CDR1 SGHRS and CDR2 YFSETQ. The CDR3 here is CASSFGRVGELFF. CDR3 DNA: TGCGCCAGCAGCTTCGGGCGGGTCGGGGAGCTGTTTTTT.